This T cell receptor (beta chain) derives from a study of cytomegalovirus exposure and HLA in healthy donors. The V and J ends lost 3 bases and 2 bases respectively, with 6 bases between them. Per the germline V gene, CDR1 is SGHDT and CDR2 is YYEEEE. This CDR3 spans 12 amino acids. The data were produced by immunoSEQ multiplex PCR, yet TCRdb's version contains in-frame clones alone and is incomplete. Altogether approximately 260,000 clones are present, 75% to 90% being singletons, with the ten largest covering around 1.3%. The chain is built from TRBV5-6 and TRBJ2-7; no clear D gene. The clonotype was recovered from a woman between 25 and 40 years old in good health and CMV-seropositive. Sequencing was done on a sample of PBMCs. The DNA of the CDR3 is TGTGCCAGCAGCTCCCAAACCTACGAGCAGTACTTC. It codes for CASSSQTYEQYF. The whole variable domain, remainder taken from reference TRBV5-6 and TRBJ2-7, is DAGVTQSPTHLIKTRGQQVTLRCSPKSGHDTVSWYQQALGQGPQFIFQYYEEEERQRGNFPDRFSGHQFPNYSSELNVNALLLGDSALYLCASSSQTYEQYFGPGTRLTVT.